This T cell receptor (beta chain) was sequenced in a study of identical twins. The study's findings and limits: Abundant beta clonotypes from cord blood bore fewer insertions; memory repertoires lacked this pattern. Conclusions came from cross-sectional statistical analysis, not from following the same donors.

V lost 5 bases to trimming and J lost 3 bases; unmatched junction nucleotides: 14. Germline V CDR1 and CDR2: MNHEY, SMNVEV (reference sequence). The length of the CDR3 is 17 residues. Everyone who gave samples was a healthy Caucasian. A few counts support this clonotype. Its antigen remains unidentified. TCRdb reprocessed the 5' RACE reads with MiXCR, giving one entry per CDR3 protein. The sample contains around 240,000 distinct CDR3 sequences, approximately 7% of which appear only once. The sample was also linked to a second study, of yellow fever vaccine responses in identical twins. That paper adds: Twins' T cell vaccine responses reportedly looked partly convergent, partly personalized.

The clonotype was recovered from a woman younger than 35 in good health. Sequenced input: memory (CD45RO+) T cells sorted from blood. The rearrangement joins TRBV27 to TRBJ2-5; TRBD2 agrees at 8 bases. Written as DNA, the CDR3 is TGTGCCAGCAGTATATTAGCGGGACGGGTGAGGGAAGAGACCCAGTACTTC. It specifies CASSILAGRVREETQYF.